Listed below are T cell receptor beta chains from one sample, sequenced in a study of OX40 agonist ivuxolimab in advanced cancers. Libraries were prepared by immunoSEQ multiplex PCR; TCRdb keeps only in-frame clonotypes and omits some of them. The sample contains roughly 92,000 clones, 92% of which appear only once. The starting material was CD4+ or CD8+ T cells sorted from blood, obtained in a trial of the OX40 agonist ivuxolimab. The receptor set was obtained from an adult with an advanced solid tumor such as melanoma, head and neck, liver or kidney cancer. CDR3s include the opening cysteine and the closing phenylalanine or tryptophan. Fields, in order: J gene, V gene, D gene, clone size, CDR3 DNA, CDR3 protein. D genes are given only for firm matches. The size of a clone is reported for some rows only, either as once, few or many, or as a class for expanded clones.

>TRBJ2-3|TRBV2|.|.
TGTGCCAGTTGGACGAGGGACACTAGCACAGATACGCAGTATTTT
CASWTRDTSTDTQYF
>TRBJ1-3|TRBV5-1|TRBD1|.
TGCGCCAGCAGCGTCGGGACAGGGGGCTTCTCAGGAAACACCATATATTTT
CASSVGTGGFSGNTIYF
>TRBJ2-5|TRBV11-2|.|once
TGTGCCAGCAGCGAAGTAGAGACCCAGTACTTC
CASSEVETQYF
>TRBJ2-7|TRBV11-2|.|.
TGTGCCAGCAGCCCCCTCCCCTGGGACGAGCAGTACTTC
CASSPLPWDEQYF
>TRBJ2-7|TRBV10-3|TRBD2|few
TGTGCCATCAGTGGACTAGCGGGTTCCTACGAGCAGTACTTC
CAISGLAGSYEQYF
>TRBJ2-1|TRBV29-1|.|.
TGCAGCGTTGAAAAATACAATGAGCAGTTCTTC
CSVEKYNEQFF
>TRBJ1-1|TRBV19|.|.
TGTGCCAGTAGCTCTCTAGGAACTGAAGCTTTCTTT
CASSSLGTEAFF
>TRBJ1-3|TRBV19|.|.
TGTGCCAGTAGTTCAGAAAAGAGCCTCCTCTCTGGAAACACCATATATTTT
CASSSEKSLLSGNTIYF
>TRBJ2-1|TRBV25-1|.|once
TGTGCCAGCAGTGACCCGGGACCGAAGTTCTTC
CASSDPGPKFF
>TRBJ1-2|TRBV5-8|TRBD1|.
TGTGCCAGCAGCTTCCGGGACAGGGGTTTTAATGGCTACACCTTC
CASSFRDRGFNGYTF
>TRBJ1-2|TRBV6-1|.|once
TGTGCCAGCAGCCTGGCCGGGACACCGGACTATGGCTACACCTTC
CASSLAGTPDYGYTF
>TRBJ2-7|TRBV7-9|.|.
TGTGCCAGCAGCCCGGGGGACACTTACTACGAGCAGTACTTC
CASSPGDTYYEQYF
>TRBJ2-1|TRBV5-6|TRBD1|.
TGTGCCAGCAGCAAGGGACAGGCCAATGAGCAGTTCTTC
CASSKGQANEQFF
>TRBJ2-7|TRBV7-9|.|.
TGTGCCAGCAGCTTTGGATACTACGAGCAGTACTTC
CASSFGYYEQYF
>TRBJ2-1|TRBV4-3|.|.
TGCGCCAGCAGCCTTTGGCAGTACAATGAGCAGTTCTTC
CASSLWQYNEQFF
>TRBJ2-1|TRBV13|TRBD1|.
TGTGCCAGCAGCTTAATTGACAGGGGAAAATACAATGAGCAGTTCTTC
CASSLIDRGKYNEQFF
>TRBJ1-5|TRBV6-5|.|.
TGTGCCAGCAGTGAGGGGACGGGGCCCCAGCATTTT
CASSEGTGPQHF
>TRBJ2-1|TRBV9|TRBD2|.
TGTGCCAGCAGCGTAGGGGGAGGGCCTGGAGAGCAGTTCTTC
CASSVGGGPGEQFF
>TRBJ2-5|TRBV11-2|TRBD1|.
TGTGCCAGCAGCTCGGACAGGGAACAGGGGGAGACCCAGTACTTC
CASSSDREQGETQYF
>TRBJ1-2|TRBV5-6|.|.
TGTGCCAGCAGCTTTCAGGAGGACTATGGCTACACCTTC
CASSFQEDYGYTF
>TRBJ1-3|TRBV15|.|once
TGTGCCACCAGCCCCTCCGTGGGGGTAGTCTCTGGAAACACCATATATTTT
CATSPSVGVVSGNTIYF
>TRBJ1-2|TRBV12-5|.|.
TGTGCTAGTGGTTTGCCGACAATGGATGGCTACACCTTC
CASGLPTMDGYTF
>TRBJ1-1|TRBV11-2|.|few
TGTGCCAGCAGCTTGGGACCTGAAGCTTTCTTT
CASSLGPEAFF
>TRBJ2-2|TRBV5-8|.|.
TGTGCCAGCAGGGAGGGGGAGCTGTTTTTT
CASREGELFF
>TRBJ2-7|TRBV11-2|TRBD1|.
TGTGCCAGCAGCTCTGGACAGGGGTGGGAGCAGTACTTC
CASSSGQGWEQYF
>TRBJ2-7|TRBV9|.|.
TGTGCCAGCAGCGTAGCGGCGGGACCCTCCTACGAGCAGTACTTC
CASSVAAGPSYEQYF
>TRBJ2-7|TRBV27|.|.
TGTGCCAGCAGTTTAGGGGGATCCTACGAGCAGTACTTC
CASSLGGSYEQYF